This T cell receptor beta chain was observed in a study of T cell repertoires in cytomegalovirus infection. Each CDR3 protein is one row after TCRdb ran MiXCR on the reads. Found here are hundreds of thousands of distinct CDR3 sequences, 20% to 25% of them singletons; the top ten hold around 8%. Between the trimmed V and J ends, which lost 4 bases and 5 bases, there was a span of 9 bases. From germline, CDR1 is MDHEN and CDR2 SYDVKM. There are 12 residues in the CDR3. This clonotype was observed at least ten times. This chain joins TRBV28 and TRBJ2-7; no reliable D call. Source material: CD8+ T cells from PBMCs. This clonotype originated in a human donor in good health (CMV status not recorded). Some clones in this sample may be carry-over from other donors' samples. In DNA form, the CDR3 reads TGTGCCAGCAGTTCGACCTATCACGAGCAGTACGTC. Residues: CASSSTYHEQYV.